These 16 T cell receptor beta chains were all obtained from the same sample, sequenced in a study of cytomegalovirus exposure and HLA in healthy donors. The PCR ran on 60 Vbeta and 13 Jbeta primers. Clones were sequenced by immunoSEQ multiplex PCR, and TCRdb holds only the in-frame ones, with some missing. The repertoire table contains 150,000 to 200,000 clones. Sequencing used PBMCs. The receptors come from a woman under 30 in good health and CMV-seropositive.

V gene TRBV9 combines with J gene TRBJ2-3, with no clear D. The CDR3 loop spans 13 amino acids. Germline CDR1 is SGDLS and CDR2 is YYNGEE. The V gene lost 3 bases and the J gene lost 5 bases, with 10 bases spanning the gap. The CDR3 nucleotides read TGTGCCAGCAGCGCCTCGGGTAGAGATACGCAGTATTTT. This sequence encodes CASSASGRDTQYF.

V gene TRBV18 combines with J gene TRBJ1-1; D gene uncertain. Trimming removed 3 bases at V and 3 bases at J, with 8 bases between. There are 13 residues in the CDR3. Germline V gene lookup returns CDR1 KGHSH and CDR2 LQKENI. The CDR3 here is CASSPLDYTEAFF. CDR3 coding DNA: TGTGCCAGCTCACCGCTAGACTACACTGAAGCTTTCTTT. Variable domain in full (rest from reference TRBV18 and TRBJ1-1): NAGVMQNPRHLVRRRGQEARLRCSPMKGHSHVYWYRQLPEEGLKFMVYLQKENIIDESGMPKERFSAEFPKEGPSILRIQQVVRGDSAAYFCASSPLDYTEAFFGQGTRLTVV.

The rearrangement uses TRBV5-5 and TRBJ1-1; weak D call: TRBD1 (5 bases). The CDR3 is 16 amino acids. Deletions cut 0 bases from V and 2 bases from J, with 14 bases between. Germline CDR1 SGHKS, CDR2 YYEKEE (reference sequence). The CDR3 sequence: CASSLEGLLVNTEAFF. The CDR3 coding sequence is TGTGCCAGCAGCTTGGAGGGGCTACTGGTTAACACTGAAGCTTTCTTT.

In DNA, the CDR3 is TGTGCCGGAACGGGGGGTCGTGGCACTGAAGCTTTCTTT. Residues: CAGTGGRGTEAFF. This chain uses TRBV2 with TRBJ1-1; maybe TRBD1 (5 bases). Trimming stripped 11 bases from V and 4 bases from J, with 17 bases between. This CDR3 spans 13 amino acids. Germline CDR1 reads SNHLY; CDR2 reads FYNNEI.

The rearrangement uses TRBV10-3 and TRBJ2-3, with TRBD2 identical over 13 bases. Losses at the gene ends were 10 bases for V and 8 bases for J; bases not matched to a gene: 21. This CDR3 is 18 amino acids long. The germline gives CDR1 ENHRY, CDR2 SYGVKD. This chain's CDR3 is CATTNSGLAGRGARTQYF. CDR3 DNA sequence: TGTGCCACGACCAATTCGGGACTAGCGGGAAGAGGGGCCCGTACGCAGTATTTT.

The chain recombines TRBV6-5 with TRBJ1-4; 8 bases line up with TRBD1. With V trimmed by 1 base and J by 7 bases, 2 bases remained unmatched. The CDR3 extends over 14 amino acids. The germline V gene has CDR1 MNHEY and CDR2 SVGAGI. The CDR3 region has the DNA TGTGCCAGCAGTTACTTGACAGGGGCTGAAAAACTGTTTTTT. Translation: CASSYLTGAEKLFF.

Here the CDR3 reads CASSRPAGGAETQYF. The CDR3 nucleotides read TGTGCCAGCAGCCGCCCGGCGGGGGGTGCAGAGACCCAGTACTTC. This chain connects TRBV11-3 to TRBJ2-5; 8 positions agree with TRBD2. The germline V gene encodes CDR1 SGHNT and CDR2 YENEEA. The CDR3 loop spans 15 amino acids. V shed 5 bases and J 4 bases; nucleotides not matched to a gene: 9.

The J gene is TRBJ1-5, the V gene TRBV2; D possibly corresponds to TRBD1 (5 bases). CDR1 and CDR2 from the germline V gene are SNHLY and FYNNEI. Deletions cut 6 bases from V and 3 bases from J, with 18 bases between. The CDR3 is 16 residues long. The CDR3 loop is CASSRDLTLDNQPQHF. The CDR3 nucleotides are TGTGCCAGCAGCAGGGATCTAACACTCGACAATCAGCCCCAGCATTTT.

The gene calls are TRBV19 and TRBJ1-5; 7 bases align to TRBD1. Losses at the gene ends were 7 bases for V and 1 base for J; bases not matched to a gene: 7. CDR3 length: 15 amino acids. The germline CDR1 and CDR2 sequences are LNHDA and SQIVND (reference sequence). The CDR3 reads CASTPRDSSNQPQHF. Here the CDR3 DNA reads TGTGCCAGTACCCCCCGGGACAGCAGCAATCAGCCCCAGCATTTT.

This chain joins TRBV11-3 and TRBJ2-7; a weak D match, TRBD2 (5 bases). Germline V lookup: CDR1 SGHNT, CDR2 YENEEA. V was cut by 5 bases and J by 3 bases, with 14 bases left in between. This CDR3 spans 14 amino acids. CDR3 sequence: CASSADGIFYEQYF. In DNA, the CDR3 is TGTGCCAGCAGCGCAGACGGGATTTTCTACGAGCAGTACTTC. Combining the CDR3 with reference TRBV11-3 and TRBJ2-7 gives the whole variable domain EAGVVQSPRYKIIEKKQPVAFWCNPISGHNTLYWYLQNLGQGPELLIRYENEEAVDDSQLPKDRFSAERLKGVDSTLKIQPAELGDSAVYLCASSADGIFYEQYFGPGTRLTVT.

The chain employs TRBV6-5 and TRBJ1-5; D might be TRBD1 (5 bases). Trimming shortened V by 0 bases and J by 3 bases, and 9 bases separated the two germline ends. CDR1 is MNHEY, CDR2 SVGAGI, per germline. The CDR3 consists of 15 residues. CDR3 region: CASSYSGLPNQPQHF. In nucleotides, the CDR3 is TGTGCCAGCAGTTACTCGGGACTCCCCAATCAGCCCCAGCATTTT.

The chain couples TRBV15 to TRBJ1-5; 9 positions match TRBD1. After removal of 3 bases from V and 2 bases from J, the junction contained 8 bases not matched to a gene. The length of the CDR3 is 17 residues. CDR1 LNHNV and CDR2 YYDKDF come from the germline V gene (reference sequence). Here the CDR3 reads CATSRPGQGGGNQPQHF. The CDR3 DNA is TGTGCCACCAGCAGGCCGGGACAGGGTGGCGGCAATCAGCCCCAGCATTTT.

Note on this clone: Because the CDR3 is missing its conserved closing phenylalanine or tryptophan, this is likely a read error. The DNA is omitted, as the CDR3 cannot be located on it reliably, and the CDR3 follows TCRdb's listing. The chain employs TRBV6-5 and TRBJ1-1. Germline lookup yields CDR1 MNHEY and CDR2 SVGAGI. The CDR3 numbers 14 amino acids, ends counted. The CDR3 is CASSPRYPGRDERV.

This sequence joins TRBV2 and TRBJ1-2, with a possible D match to TRBD1 (5 bases). There are 15 residues in the CDR3. V lost 4 bases to trimming and J lost 4 bases, with 16 bases between them. In germline, CDR1 is SNHLY, CDR2 FYNNEI. The CDR3 coding sequence is TGTGCCAGCAGTGTCCCCGGGACGGGGGGCTATGGCTACACCTTC. Its translation is CASSVPGTGGYGYTF.

The gene calls are TRBV19 and TRBJ2-5; maybe TRBD2 (5 bases). The V gene lost 6 bases and the J gene lost 2 bases, with 16 bases spanning the gap. The CDR3 runs 15 residues. Germline CDR1 LNHDA, CDR2 SQIVND (reference sequence). The CDR3 nucleotides read TGTGCCAGTAGCCGTGCCCCCTCGGGGCAAGAGACCCAGTACTTC. It is translated as CASSRAPSGQETQYF. Filled out from reference TRBV19 and TRBJ2-5, the complete variable domain reads DGGITQSPKYLFRKEGQNVTLSCEQNLNHDAMYWYRQDPGQGLRLIYYSQIVNDFQKGDIAEGYSVSREKKESFPLTVTSAQKNPTAFYLCASSRAPSGQETQYFGPGTRLLVL.

The J gene is TRBJ2-1, the V gene TRBV5-1; tentatively, D is TRBD1 (5 bases). CDR3 size: 14 residues. Germline V gene lookup returns CDR1 SGHRS and CDR2 YFSETQ. V was shortened by 5 bases and J by 2 bases, with 11 bases between the two germline ends. CDR3 residues: CASSSRAPYNEQFF. In DNA, the CDR3 is TGCGCCAGCAGTAGCAGGGCCCCCTACAATGAGCAGTTCTTC.